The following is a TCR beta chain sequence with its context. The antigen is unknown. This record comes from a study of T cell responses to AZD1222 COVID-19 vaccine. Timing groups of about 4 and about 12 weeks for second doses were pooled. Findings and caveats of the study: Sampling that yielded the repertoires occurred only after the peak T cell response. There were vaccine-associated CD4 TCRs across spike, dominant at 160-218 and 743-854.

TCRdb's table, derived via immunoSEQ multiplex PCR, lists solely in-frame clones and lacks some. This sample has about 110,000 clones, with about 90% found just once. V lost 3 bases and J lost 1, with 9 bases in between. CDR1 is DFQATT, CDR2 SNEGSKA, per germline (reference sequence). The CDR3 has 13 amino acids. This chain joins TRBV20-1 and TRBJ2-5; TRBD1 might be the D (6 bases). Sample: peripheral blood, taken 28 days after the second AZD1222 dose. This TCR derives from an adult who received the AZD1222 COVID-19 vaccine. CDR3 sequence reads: CSASGQLQETQYF. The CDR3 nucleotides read TGCAGTGCTAGTGGACAGCTCCAAGAGACCCAGTACTTC.